Listed below are T cell receptor beta chains from one sample, sequenced in a study of T cell responses to AZD1222 COVID-19 vaccine. The method was immunoSEQ multiplex PCR; TCRdb's version includes in-frame clones alone and lacks a portion of them. The sample holds 150,000 to 200,000 clones, less than 95% seen once. Specimen: peripheral blood, collected on day 0 of AZD1222 vaccination. The receptor set was obtained from an adult in good health. Both conserved end residues are part of each CDR3. The order of the fields is J gene, clone size, V gene, CDR3 length, D gene, CDR3 protein, CDR3 DNA. The D gene is left open where the match is weak. Size tells how often a clone was seen (once, few, many) or the class of an expanded clone, and some rows leave it out.

TRBJ2-7 NA TRBV18 14 NA CASSPGVGGYEQYF TGTGCCAGCTCACCCGGGGTTGGGGGCTACGAGCAGTACTTC
TRBJ2-7 NA TRBV4-2 15 NA CASSQIAGRPYEQYF TGTGCCAGCAGCCAAATTGCGGGGCGTCCCTACGAGCAGTACTTC
TRBJ2-1 medium-sized TRBV27 15 NA CASSQVLRAYNEQFF TGTGCCAGCAGCCAAGTTCTAAGAGCCTACAATGAGCAGTTCTTC
TRBJ1-4 NA TRBV10-3 15 NA CAISEGIATNEKLFF TGTGCCATCAGTGAGGGGATTGCAACTAATGAAAAACTGTTTTTT
TRBJ1-1 NA TRBV5-1 15 NA CASSLAAPRGTEAFF TGCGCCAGCAGCTTGGCGGCACCGAGAGGCACTGAAGCTTTCTTT
TRBJ2-2 NA TRBV4-2 14 NA CASSQVSGTGELFF TGTGCCAGCAGCCAAGTTAGCGGAACCGGGGAGCTGTTTTTT
TRBJ1-5 NA TRBV5-1 13 TRBD1 CASSQDRGQPQHF TGCGCCAGCAGCCAAGACAGGGGGCAGCCCCAGCATTTT
TRBJ1-1 NA TRBV19 15 NA CASSRWGPRVTEAFF TGTGCCAGTAGTCGGTGGGGACCTAGGGTCACTGAAGCTTTCTTT
TRBJ1-2 NA TRBV5-6 12 NA CASSLANYGYTF TGTGCCAGCAGCTTGGCTAACTATGGCTACACCTTC
TRBJ1-2 NA TRBV19 14 NA CASKRQVDSIGYTF TGTGCCAGTAAGAGGCAGGTGGATAGTATCGGCTACACCTTC
TRBJ2-1 NA TRBV6-2/TRBV6-3 13 NA CASSWGRVGEQFF TGTGCCAGCAGCTGGGGGAGAGTGGGTGAGCAGTTCTTC
TRBJ1-2 NA TRBV6-5 11 NA CASSSGGGYTF TGTGCCAGCTCCTCGGGTGGGGGCTACACCTTC
TRBJ2-1 once TRBV7-3 15 NA CASSLSAGPYNEQFF TGTGCCAGCAGCTTATCAGCGGGTCCATACAATGAGCAGTTCTTC
TRBJ1-2 NA TRBV5-1 17 TRBD1 CASSLETGGMHWYGYTF TGCGCCAGCAGCTTGGAAACAGGGGGCATGCATTGGTATGGCTACACCTTC
TRBJ1-1 once TRBV6-2/TRBV6-3 15 NA CASSYDWHVNTEAFF TGTGCCAGCAGTTACGACTGGCATGTGAACACTGAAGCTTTCTTT
TRBJ1-5 NA TRBV30 15 TRBD1 CAWSRTGAPNQPQHF TGTGCCTGGAGTAGGACAGGGGCCCCCAATCAGCCCCAGCATTTT
TRBJ2-5 NA TRBV11-2 12 NA CASSLGQETQYF TGTGCCAGCAGCTTAGGGCAAGAGACCCAGTACTTC
TRBJ2-5 NA TRBV19 15 TRBD2 CASSLGSGEGETQYF TGTGCCAGTAGTTTGGGAAGCGGGGAGGGGGAGACCCAGTACTTC
TRBJ2-7 NA TRBV2 17 TRBD1 CASRGPGQGPTSYEQYF TGTGCCAGCAGGGGTCCCGGACAGGGGCCGACCTCCTACGAGCAGTACTTC
TRBJ2-3 NA TRBV24-1 16 TRBD2 CATSADGLAGSDTQYF TGTGCCACCAGTGCCGACGGACTAGCGGGATCAGATACGCAGTATTTT
TRBJ1-1 NA TRBV5-8 15 NA CASSLTLGFNTEAFF TGTGCCAGCAGTCTGACTCTCGGGTTTAACACTGAAGCTTTCTTT
TRBJ1-6 NA TRBV6-5 14 NA CASAYTGTYAPLHF TGTGCCAGCGCCTACACCGGGACCTATGCACCCCTCCACTTT
TRBJ2-1 NA TRBV6-5 13 NA CASRQDGNNEQFF TGTGCCAGCAGACAGGACGGAAACAATGAGCAGTTCTTC
TRBJ1-5 few TRBV7-8 15 TRBD1 CASSLDRGLGQPQHF TGTGCCAGCAGCTTGGACAGGGGGTTGGGTCAGCCCCAGCATTTT
TRBJ2-3 NA TRBV11-3 16 TRBD2 CASSFGERDVSDTQYF TGTGCCAGCAGCTTTGGAGAGCGGGATGTGTCAGATACGCAGTATTTT
TRBJ2-3 NA TRBV19 15 TRBD2 CASSTGLAGRDTQYF TGTGCCAGTAGTACGGGACTAGCGGGTAGGGATACGCAGTATTTT
TRBJ1-2 NA TRBV19 15 NA CASSRGTVRGYGYTF TGTGCCAGTAGTCGAGGGACCGTCCGGGGCTATGGCTACACCTTC
TRBJ1-5 NA TRBV28 15 NA CASSSTGPSNQPQHF TGTGCCAGCAGTTCGACCGGGCCTTCCAATCAGCCCCAGCATTTT
TRBJ1-2 NA TRBV5-6 19 NA CASSLLGGTVQGEIYGYTF TGTGCCAGCAGCTTGTTGGGGGGAACGGTACAGGGCGAGATCTATGGCTACACCTTC
TRBJ2-3 NA TRBV19 15 TRBD1 CASSIPQGATDTQYF TGTGCCAGTAGTATCCCCCAGGGGGCAACAGATACGCAGTATTTT
TRBJ2-7 NA TRBV9 16 NA CASSDRRDGQHYEQYF TGTGCCAGCAGCGATAGAAGGGACGGCCAACACTACGAGCAGTACTTC